A selection of T cell receptor beta chains follows, all from one sample in a study of vaccination effects on CD4 cells after COVID-19. These TCRs are of unknown antigen specificity. Assay used: immunoSEQ multiplex PCR; TCRdb lists only in-frame clones, some missing. The table records around 66,000 clones, around 70% of them present only once. The starting material was CD4+ T cells from PBMCs cultured without peptide, obtained after COVID-19 vaccination. The receptors here all came from a human donor who received a COVID-19 vaccine. Each CDR3 is given with its conserved first and last residue. Each record gives: V gene, clone size, D gene, J gene, CDR3 protein, CDR3 DNA. A D gene is named only where the DNA matches it firmly. Some rows have no size entry. The others give once, few or many, or a class for an expanded clone.

TRBV27	few	TRBD2	TRBJ2-4	CASSRLAGGLNSAKNIQYF	TGTGCCAGCAGTCGTCTAGCGGGGGGGCTCAATTCGGCCAAAAACATTCAGTACTTC
TRBV27	.	.	TRBJ1-1	CATRRGGNTEAFF	TGTGCCACCCGCCGGGGAGGAAACACTGAAGCTTTCTTT
TRBV18	once	.	TRBJ2-5	CASSPSGAYQETQYF	TGTGCCAGCTCACCATCTGGAGCCTACCAAGAGACCCAGTACTTC
TRBV5-4	.	.	TRBJ2-1	CASSLVGGPINEQFF	TGTGCCAGCAGCTTGGTGGGGGGCCCTATCAATGAGCAGTTCTTC
TRBV14	.	.	TRBJ2-3	CASSQRVGGGGVDTQYF	TGTGCCAGCAGCCAGAGGGTCGGCGGGGGCGGCGTGGATACGCAGTATTTT
TRBV19	.	.	TRBJ1-5	CASSISRDSNQPQHF	TGTGCCAGTAGTATCTCACGGGATAGCAATCAGCCCCAGCATTTT
TRBV6-2/TRBV6-3	.	TRBD1	TRBJ1-5	CASSGTGWGQPQHF	TGTGCCAGCAGCGGGACAGGGTGGGGACAGCCCCAGCATTTT
TRBV19	.	TRBD2	TRBJ2-1	CASSIFSGGSNEQFF	TGTGCCAGTAGTATATTCAGCGGGGGGAGTAATGAGCAGTTCTTC
TRBV4-2	.	.	TRBJ2-1	CASSRKTVDNEQFF	TGTGCCAGCAGCCGCAAGACGGTAGACAATGAGCAGTTCTTC
TRBV11-1	.	.	TRBJ1-1	CASSLEVRVTEAFF	TGTGCCAGCAGCTTAGAGGTCAGGGTGACTGAAGCTTTCTTT
TRBV7-2	.	.	TRBJ2-3	CASSLSRNARTDTQYF	TGTGCCAGCAGCTTATCTCGTAATGCCCGCACAGATACGCAGTATTTT
TRBV3-1/TRBV3-2	few	.	TRBJ2-2	CASSRSGELFF	TGTGCCAGCAGCCGCTCGGGGGAGCTGTTTTTT
TRBV29-1	.	.	TRBJ2-1	CSGARDRQFF	TGCAGCGGTGCCCGGGATCGGCAGTTCTTC
TRBV6-5	few	.	TRBJ1-1	CASSTVAANTEAFF	TGTGCCAGCAGTACGGTGGCAGCGAACACTGAAGCTTTCTTT
TRBV24-1	.	TRBD2	TRBJ2-1	CATSLSRDYTQFF	TGTGCCACCAGTCTCAGTAGGGACTATACGCAGTTCTTC
TRBV5-4	.	TRBD2	TRBJ2-3	CASSLARGGGTDTQYF	TGTGCCAGCAGCTTGGCCCGGGGGGGCGGCACAGATACGCAGTATTTT
TRBV19	.	TRBD1	TRBJ1-6	CASSEQGSWSPLHF	TGTGCCAGTAGTGAACAGGGGTCTTGGTCACCCCTCCACTTT
TRBV24-1	.	TRBD2	TRBJ2-2	CATSDSTSGGLTGELFF	TGTGCCACCAGTGACTCCACTAGCGGGGGCTTAACCGGGGAGCTGTTTTTT
TRBV5-1	.	.	TRBJ2-6	CASSLGPSGANVLTF	TGCGCCAGCAGCCTGGGGCCTTCTGGGGCCAACGTCCTGACTTTC
TRBV27	.	TRBD1	TRBJ1-1	CASSLTGGETTEAFF	TGTGCCAGCAGTTTGACAGGGGGTGAGACCACTGAAGCTTTCTTT
TRBV3-1/TRBV3-2	.	.	TRBJ2-5	CASSQDVFRGDREETQYF	TGTGCCAGCAGCCAAGATGTCTTTCGCGGGGATAGGGAGGAGACCCAGTACTTC
TRBV7-9	.	.	TRBJ1-1	CASSWIRTVTNTEAFF	TGTGCCAGCAGCTGGATTCGGACGGTGACGAACACTGAAGCTTTCTTT
TRBV5-1	.	.	TRBJ1-2	CASSLGLNYGYTF	TGCGCCAGCAGCTTAGGGCTTAACTATGGCTACACCTTC
TRBV3-1/TRBV3-2	.	.	TRBJ2-5	CASSQDDGGAVRETQYF	TGTGCCAGCAGCCAAGACGACGGCGGGGCGGTGCGTGAGACCCAGTACTTC
TRBV2	.	TRBD2	TRBJ2-5	CASNFLAGGLETQYF	TGTGCCAGCAATTTCCTAGCGGGGGGGCTGGAGACCCAGTACTTC
TRBV4-1	.	TRBD1	TRBJ2-6	CASSARSMTGLLSSGANVLTF	TGCGCCAGCAGCGCCAGATCCATGACAGGGTTACTATCCTCTGGGGCCAACGTCCTGACTTTC
TRBV6-5	.	TRBD2	TRBJ2-1	CASSSGASGGALPIF	TGTGCCAGCAGTTCCGGCGCTAGCGGGGGGGCTCTCCCTATCTTC
TRBV5-1	few	.	TRBJ1-1	CASTTSTNTEAFF	TGCGCCAGCACGACTTCTACGAACACTGAAGCTTTCTTT
TRBV19	.	.	TRBJ1-3	CASTVSRTWNTIYF	TGTGCCAGTACCGTGAGTAGGACATGGAACACCATATATTTT
TRBV27	.	.	TRBJ2-5	CASSFFAGRLETQYF	TGTGCCAGCAGTTTTTTCGCAGGGAGGCTGGAGACCCAGTACTTC
TRBV5-4	.	TRBD1	TRBJ1-2	CASSETGNVGYGYTF	TGTGCCAGCAGCGAGACAGGGAATGTAGGCTATGGCTACACCTTC
TRBV5-1	.	TRBD1	TRBJ2-3	CASSLRTGSTDTQYF	TGCGCCAGCAGCTTGAGGACAGGAAGTACAGATACGCAGTATTTT
TRBV3-1/TRBV3-2	.	TRBD1	TRBJ1-1	CASSRPPGQGTNTEAFF	TGTGCCAGCAGCCGACCCCCGGGACAGGGGACGAACACTGAAGCTTTCTTT
TRBV24-1	.	TRBD1	TRBJ1-4	CATSDPGQGGEKLFF	TGTGCCACCAGTGACCCGGGACAGGGGGGTGAAAAACTGTTTTTT
TRBV19	.	.	TRBJ1-5	CASSIPRPSNQPQHF	TGTGCCAGTAGTATCCCGCGGCCTAGCAATCAGCCCCAGCATTTT
TRBV5-1	.	TRBD1	TRBJ1-2	CASSLAGSGGGYGYTF	TGCGCCAGCAGCTTGGCCGGGTCAGGGGGCGGATATGGCTACACCTTC
TRBV18	.	.	TRBJ1-1	CASSPRQSWDTEAFF	TGTGCCAGCTCACCACGGCAGTCGTGGGACACTGAAGCTTTCTTT
TRBV6-5	.	TRBD1	TRBJ1-5	CASKLTTGTYQPQHF	TGTGCCAGCAAACTAACGACAGGGACGTACCAGCCCCAGCATTTT
TRBV6-6	.	TRBD1	TRBJ1-4	CASRFGTGGGEKLFF	TGTGCCAGCAGATTTGGGACAGGGGGTGGTGAAAAACTGTTTTTT
TRBV25-1	.	.	TRBJ2-3	CASSESLNGVTDTQYF	TGTGCCAGCAGTGAATCTCTCAATGGAGTCACAGATACGCAGTATTTT
TRBV7-6	.	.	TRBJ2-2	CASSFILRSPGITGELFF	TGTGCCAGCAGCTTCATTCTAAGATCCCCGGGGATCACCGGGGAGCTGTTTTTT
TRBV29-1	.	.	TRBJ2-3	CSVLEGSSSDTQYF	TGCAGCGTTTTGGAAGGGTCGTCGTCAGATACGCAGTATTTT
TRBV11-2	few	.	TRBJ1-3	CASSQPDLGASGNTIYF	TGTGCCAGCAGCCAACCCGATCTGGGGGCATCTGGAAACACCATATATTTT
TRBV5-1	few	TRBD1	TRBJ1-1	CASSLQGQGATEAFF	TGCGCCAGCAGCTTGCAAGGACAGGGGGCCACTGAAGCTTTCTTT
TRBV5-5	once	TRBD1	TRBJ1-1	CASSLGQGAESNTEAFF	TGTGCCAGCAGCTTGGGACAGGGGGCGGAATCGAACACTGAAGCTTTCTTT